The TCR beta chain under discussion was sequenced for a study of T cells expressing NK-cell markers. Study-wide context: It was from sorted CD3+CD56+NKG2C+, CD3+CD56+NKG2C- and CD3+CD56-NKG2C+ T cells that TCR beta repertoires came. Serological testing identified seven of the eight sequenced donors as HCMV-seropositive and one as seronegative. Study outcomes and limitations: Of the CD8+ T cells in six or seven donors, about 1.0-8% belonged to dominant NKG2C+ clonotypes.

It was by 5'RACE template switching with UMIs that TCR beta cDNA was made. After re-calling the 5' RACE reads, TCRdb lists one entry per CDR3 protein, DNA absent. There are more than 400,000 distinct CDR3 sequences in the sample, with roughly 7.2% held by the top ten. About this clonotype itself: The antigen is undetermined.

The CDR3 runs to 12 residues. In germline, CDR1 is SQVTM, CDR2 ANQGSEA. The sample was blood T cells: a sorted CD56 or NKG2C T cell subset, CD4+ or CD8+ T cells, or bulk PBMC T cells (not recorded which). This clonotype was obtained from a woman between 18 and 75 years old in good health. The chain uses TRBV29-1 and TRBJ2-7; the TRBD2 assignment by TCRdb is unverifiable without DNA. CDR3 protein: CSVLAGVYEQYF.